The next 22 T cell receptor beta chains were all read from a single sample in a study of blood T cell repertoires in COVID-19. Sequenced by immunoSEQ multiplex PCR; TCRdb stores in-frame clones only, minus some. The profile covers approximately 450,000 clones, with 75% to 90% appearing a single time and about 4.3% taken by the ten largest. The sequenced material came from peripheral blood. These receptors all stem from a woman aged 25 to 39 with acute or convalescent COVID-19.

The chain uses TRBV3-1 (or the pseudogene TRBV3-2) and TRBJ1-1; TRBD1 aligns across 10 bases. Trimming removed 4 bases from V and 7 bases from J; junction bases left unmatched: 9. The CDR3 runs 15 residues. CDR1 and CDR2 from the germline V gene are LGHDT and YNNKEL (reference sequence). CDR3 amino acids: CASSLRGGTGVEAFF. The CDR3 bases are TGTGCCAGCAGCCTTAGAGGTGGGACAGGGGTTGAAGCTTTCTTT.

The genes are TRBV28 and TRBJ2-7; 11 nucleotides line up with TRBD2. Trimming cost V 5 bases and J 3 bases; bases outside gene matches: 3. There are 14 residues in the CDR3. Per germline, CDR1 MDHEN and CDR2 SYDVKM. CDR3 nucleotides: TGTGCCAGCAGTCTAGCGGGGGGAGACTACGAGCAGTACTTC. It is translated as CASSLAGGDYEQYF.

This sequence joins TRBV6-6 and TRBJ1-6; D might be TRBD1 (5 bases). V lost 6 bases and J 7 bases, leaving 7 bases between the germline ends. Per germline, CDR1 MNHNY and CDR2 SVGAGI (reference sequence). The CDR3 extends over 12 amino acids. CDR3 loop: CASRGGNSPLHF. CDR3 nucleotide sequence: TGTGCCAGCAGGGGGGGAAATTCACCCCTCCACTTT.

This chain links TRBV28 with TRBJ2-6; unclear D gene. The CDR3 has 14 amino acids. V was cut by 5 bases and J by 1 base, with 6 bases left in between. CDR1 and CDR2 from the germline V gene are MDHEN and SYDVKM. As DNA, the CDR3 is TGTGCCAGCAGTCAGGTATCTGGGGCCAACGTCCTGACTTTC. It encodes CASSQVSGANVLTF. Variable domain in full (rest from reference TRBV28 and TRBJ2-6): DVKVTQSSRYLVKRTGEKVFLECVQDMDHENMFWYRQDPGLGLRLIYFSYDVKMKEKGDIPEGYSVSREKKERFSLILESASTNQTSMYLCASSQVSGANVLTFGAGSRLTVL.

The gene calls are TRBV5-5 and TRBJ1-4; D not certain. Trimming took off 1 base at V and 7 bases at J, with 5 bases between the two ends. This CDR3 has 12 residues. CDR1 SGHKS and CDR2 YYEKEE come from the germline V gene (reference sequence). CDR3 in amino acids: CASSLFSEKLFF. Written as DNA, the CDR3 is TGTGCCAGCAGCTTGTTTAGTGAAAAACTGTTTTTT. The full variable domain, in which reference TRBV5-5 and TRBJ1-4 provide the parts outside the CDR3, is DAGVTQSPTHLIKTRGQQVTLRCSPISGHKSVSWYQQVLGQGPQFIFQYYEKEERGRGNFPDRFSARQFPNYSSELNVNALLLGDSALYLCASSLFSEKLFFGSGTQLSVL.

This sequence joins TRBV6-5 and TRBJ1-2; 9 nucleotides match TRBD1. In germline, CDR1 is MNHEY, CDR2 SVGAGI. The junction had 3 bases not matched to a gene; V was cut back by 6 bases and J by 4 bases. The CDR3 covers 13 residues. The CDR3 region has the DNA TGTGCCAGCAGCAAGGACAGGGGCTATGGCTACACCTTC. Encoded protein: CASSKDRGYGYTF.

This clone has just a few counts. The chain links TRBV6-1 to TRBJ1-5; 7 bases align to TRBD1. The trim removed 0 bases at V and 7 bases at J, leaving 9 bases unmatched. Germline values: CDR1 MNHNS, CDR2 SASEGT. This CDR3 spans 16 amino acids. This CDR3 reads CASSEAMRQGGQPQHF. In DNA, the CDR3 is TGTGCCAGCAGTGAAGCAATGCGGCAGGGGGGCCAGCCCCAGCATTTT.

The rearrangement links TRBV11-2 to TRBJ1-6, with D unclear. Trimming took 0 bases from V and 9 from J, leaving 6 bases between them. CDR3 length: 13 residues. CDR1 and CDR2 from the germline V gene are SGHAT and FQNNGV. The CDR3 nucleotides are TGTGCCAGCAGCTTAGATCGGGGTTCACCCCTCCACTTT. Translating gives CASSLDRGSPLHF.

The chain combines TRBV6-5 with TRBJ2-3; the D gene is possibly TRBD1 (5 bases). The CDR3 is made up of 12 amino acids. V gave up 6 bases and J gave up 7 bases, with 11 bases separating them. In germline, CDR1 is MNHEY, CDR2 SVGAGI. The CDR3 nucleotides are TGTGCCAGCAGGACAGATGCTTATACGCAGTATTTT. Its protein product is CASRTDAYTQYF.

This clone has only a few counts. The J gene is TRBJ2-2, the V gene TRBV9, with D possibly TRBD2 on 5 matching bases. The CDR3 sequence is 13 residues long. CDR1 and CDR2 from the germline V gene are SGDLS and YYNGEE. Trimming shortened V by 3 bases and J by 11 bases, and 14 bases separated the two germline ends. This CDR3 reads CASSGDTAAELFF. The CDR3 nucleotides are TGTGCCAGCAGCGGAGATACAGCGGCCGAGCTGTTTTTT.

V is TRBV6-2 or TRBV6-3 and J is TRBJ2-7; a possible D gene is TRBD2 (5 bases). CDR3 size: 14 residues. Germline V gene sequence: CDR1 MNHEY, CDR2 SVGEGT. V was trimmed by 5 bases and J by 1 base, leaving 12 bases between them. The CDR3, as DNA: TGTGCCAGCAGTCTCTCGTCGGGGTCCTACGAGCAGTACTTC. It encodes CASSLSSGSYEQYF.

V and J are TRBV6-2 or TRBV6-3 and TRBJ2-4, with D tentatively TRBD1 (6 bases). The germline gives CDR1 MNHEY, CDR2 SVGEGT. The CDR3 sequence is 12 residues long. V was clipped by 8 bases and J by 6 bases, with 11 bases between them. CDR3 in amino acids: CASGQQGNIQYF. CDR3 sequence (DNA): TGTGCCAGCGGCCAACAGGGAAACATTCAGTACTTC.

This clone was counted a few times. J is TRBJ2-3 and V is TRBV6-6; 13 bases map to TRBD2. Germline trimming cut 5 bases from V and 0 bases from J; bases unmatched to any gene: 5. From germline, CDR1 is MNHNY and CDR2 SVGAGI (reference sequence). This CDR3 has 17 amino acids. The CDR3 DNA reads TGTGCCAGCAGTCAACTAGCGGGGGGGTCTAGCACAGATACGCAGTATTTT. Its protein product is CASSQLAGGSSTDTQYF.

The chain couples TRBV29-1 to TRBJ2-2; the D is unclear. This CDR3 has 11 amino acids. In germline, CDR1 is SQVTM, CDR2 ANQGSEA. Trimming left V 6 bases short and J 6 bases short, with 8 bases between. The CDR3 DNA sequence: TGCAGCGTGTTACTCTCCGGGGAGCTGTTTTTT. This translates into CSVLLSGELFF.

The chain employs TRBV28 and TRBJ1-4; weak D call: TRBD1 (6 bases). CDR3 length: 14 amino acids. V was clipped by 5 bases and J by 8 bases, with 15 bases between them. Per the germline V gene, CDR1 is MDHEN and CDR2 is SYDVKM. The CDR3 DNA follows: TGTGCCAGCAGTCGTCGGTCAGGGGACGAAAAACTGTTTTTT. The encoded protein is CASSRRSGDEKLFF. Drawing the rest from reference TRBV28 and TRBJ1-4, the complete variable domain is DVKVTQSSRYLVKRTGEKVFLECVQDMDHENMFWYRQDPGLGLRLIYFSYDVKMKEKGDIPEGYSVSREKKERFSLILESASTNQTSMYLCASSRRSGDEKLFFGSGTQLSVL.

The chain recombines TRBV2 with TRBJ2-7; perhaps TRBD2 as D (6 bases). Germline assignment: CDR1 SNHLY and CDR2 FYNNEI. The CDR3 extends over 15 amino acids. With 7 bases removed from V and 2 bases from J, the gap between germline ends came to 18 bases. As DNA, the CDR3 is TGTGCCAGCATGGAGGGCGGGACCCCGACCTACGAGCAGTACTTC. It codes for CASMEGGTPTYEQYF.

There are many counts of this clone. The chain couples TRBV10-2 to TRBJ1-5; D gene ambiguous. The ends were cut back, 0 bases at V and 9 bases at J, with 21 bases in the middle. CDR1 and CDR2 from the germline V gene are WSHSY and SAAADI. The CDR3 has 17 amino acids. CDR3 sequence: CASSESPLARPRGPQHF. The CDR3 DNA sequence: TGCGCCAGCAGTGAGTCCCCCCTCGCCAGGCCGCGGGGGCCCCAGCATTTT.

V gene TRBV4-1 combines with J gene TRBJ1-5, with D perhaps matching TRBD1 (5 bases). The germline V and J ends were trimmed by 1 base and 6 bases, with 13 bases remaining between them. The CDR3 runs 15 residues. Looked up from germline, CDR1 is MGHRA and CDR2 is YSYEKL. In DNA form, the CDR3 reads TGCGCCAGCAGCCAAGCGGGGCGGGGGGTTCAGCCCCAGCATTTT. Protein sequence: CASSQAGRGVQPQHF.

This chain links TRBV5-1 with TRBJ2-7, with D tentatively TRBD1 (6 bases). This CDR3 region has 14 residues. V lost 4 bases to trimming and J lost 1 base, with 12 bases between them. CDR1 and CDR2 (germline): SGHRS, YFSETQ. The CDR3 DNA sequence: TGCGCCAGCAGCACTGGGGGCGATTCCTACGAGCAGTACTTC. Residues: CASSTGGDSYEQYF.

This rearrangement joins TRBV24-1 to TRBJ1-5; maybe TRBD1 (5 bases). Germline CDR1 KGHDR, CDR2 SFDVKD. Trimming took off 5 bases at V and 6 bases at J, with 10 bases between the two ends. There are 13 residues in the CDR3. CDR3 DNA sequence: TGTGCCACCAGTGCACAGGAGGGTCAGCCCCAGCATTTT. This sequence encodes CATSAQEGQPQHF.

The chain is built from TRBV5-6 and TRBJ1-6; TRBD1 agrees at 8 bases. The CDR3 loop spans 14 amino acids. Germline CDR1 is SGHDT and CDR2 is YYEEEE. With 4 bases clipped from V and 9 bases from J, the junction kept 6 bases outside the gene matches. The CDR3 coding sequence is TGTGCCAGCAGCCCCGACAGGGGAACTTCACCCCTCCACTTT. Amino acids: CASSPDRGTSPLHF.

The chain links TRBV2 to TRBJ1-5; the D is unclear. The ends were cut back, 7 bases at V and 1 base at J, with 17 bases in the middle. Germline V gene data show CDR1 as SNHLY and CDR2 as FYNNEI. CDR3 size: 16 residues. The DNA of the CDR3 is TGTGCCAGCACCAAATCCGTCCTCGGGAGCAATCAGCCCCAGCATTTT. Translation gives CASTKSVLGSNQPQHF.